The source of this T cell receptor beta chain is a study of T-cell memory formation after mild COVID-19. Broader study findings: Whether day 37 second-wave clones are SARS-CoV-2-specific was not confirmed.

TCRdb independently ran MiXCR on the 5' RACE reads; one entry per CDR3 protein. Of roughly 110,000 distinct CDR3 sequences in the sample, about an eighth were seen once. V lost 5 bases to trimming and J lost 1 base, with 17 bases between them. The CDR3 extends over 16 amino acids. Per the germline V gene, CDR1 is LNHDA and CDR2 is SQIVND (reference sequence). This clonotype was picked up a small number of times. Its antigen is undetermined. The rearrangement uses TRBV19 and TRBJ1-1; the D gene is possibly TRBD1 (6 bases). This TCR was sampled from an adult woman who had mild COVID-19 (a few samples of this study predate the infection). Cell type and time point are not known. Sequencing was carried out using PBMCs or a T cell subset sorted from them (not recorded which). The CDR3 bases are TGTGCCAGTAGTCCGTTACAGGGAAGCGGGAACACTGAAGCTTTCTTT. Translated: CASSPLQGSGNTEAFF.